The subject of this entry is one T cell receptor beta chain. The CDR3 sequence is 14 residues long. The record originates from a study of siplizumab effects on memory and regulatory T cells. This table comes from immunoSEQ multiplex PCR, and its TCRdb copy is limited to in-frame clones, with some not included. Of 90,000 to 120,000 clones in the sample, over 90% were seen once. The sequencing input was Tregs sorted from blood. The chain carries TRBV21-1 and TRBJ2-7; the table gives TRBD1 as D, unverified against the DNA. TRBV21-1 is a listed pseudogene. The clonotype originates from a human donor in good health. CDR3 in amino acids: CASSKFGSSYEQYF. DNA for the CDR3: TGTGCCAGCAGCAAATTTGGCAGCTCCTACGAGCAGTACTTC.